This T cell receptor (beta chain) was documented in a study of blood T cell repertoires in COVID-19. About the study: The samples span acute and convalescent COVID-19 from the United States, Italy and Spain. PBMCs, B-cell-depleted T cells, or T cells provided the cDNA or gDNA that made up the material.

The CDR3 contains 14 residues. Germline loops: CDR1 MDHEN, CDR2 SYDVKM. Trimming took off 5 bases at V and 4 bases at J, with 9 bases between the two ends. Authors' data handling: Reference gene primer amplification in the assay estimated nucleated cell counts. Profiled with immunoSEQ multiplex PCR; TCRdb holds only in-frame clones, not every one. The V and J calls and clone size come from that table; D and trimming were worked out from the DNA. The table has 250,000 or so clones, approximately 91% seen once; the top ten hold around 2.8%. What was sequenced was peripheral blood. The rearrangement uses TRBV28 and TRBJ2-6, with D unresolved. The TCR sequence derives from a woman aged 60-70 years with acute or convalescent COVID-19. In DNA form, the CDR3 reads TGTGCCAGCAGTACCGCGTCCGGGGCCAACGTCCTGACTTTC. This codes for CASSTASGANVLTF.